This passage covers 7 T cell receptor beta chains from one sample sequenced in a study of blood T cell repertoires in COVID-19. TCRdb's table, derived via immunoSEQ multiplex PCR, lists solely in-frame clones and lacks some. This table holds about 270,000 clones, approximately 89% found once. The source material was PBMCs or T cells enriched from blood (not recorded which). All receptors come from a middle-aged man who had been exposed to COVID-19.

This clone was seen just once. The chain uses TRBV12-5 and TRBJ1-2, with a weak D call TRBD1 (5 bases). The V gene's germline CDR1 is LGHNT and CDR2 FRNRAP. V gave up 1 base and J gave up 7 bases, with 16 bases separating them. This CDR3 spans 15 amino acids. CDR3 amino acids: CASGLEVFRVSGYTF. As DNA, the CDR3 is TGTGCTAGTGGTTTGGAAGTGTTCAGGGTGTCTGGCTACACCTTC.

The chain is built from TRBV9 and TRBJ1-4, with no clear D. The CDR3 extends over 15 amino acids. Germline V CDR1 and CDR2: SGDLS, YYNGEE. V was shortened by 1 base and J by 4 bases, with 11 bases between the two germline ends. CDR3 residues: CASSVNPAGNEKLFF. The CDR3 nucleotides are TGTGCCAGCAGCGTAAATCCAGCGGGTAATGAAAAACTGTTTTTT.

The CDR3: CASSLNDRGSEFF. Here the CDR3 DNA reads TGTGCCAGCAGCTTAAATGACAGGGGAAGTGAGTTTTTT. This rearrangement joins TRBV11-2 to TRBJ2-2, with 8 bases fitting TRBD1. Losses at the gene ends were 2 bases for V and 16 bases for J; bases not matched to a gene: 9. The CDR3 sequence is 13 residues long. Germline V lookup: CDR1 SGHAT, CDR2 FQNNGV.

This clone came up once. V is TRBV5-4 and J is TRBJ2-1; 12 bases align to TRBD2. Trimming at V came to 2 bases and at J to 5 bases, leaving 2 bases not matched to a gene. The CDR3 covers 15 residues. Germline CDR1 is SGHNT and CDR2 is YYREEE (reference sequence). In DNA form, the CDR3 reads TGTGCCAGCAGCTTCCGACTAGCGGGAGACAATGAGCAGTTCTTC. It encodes CASSFRLAGDNEQFF.

The chain has TRBV29-1 and TRBJ1-1, with TRBD1 matching over 9 bases. With V trimmed by 1 base and J by 6 bases, 6 bases remained unmatched. In germline, CDR1 is SQVTM, CDR2 ANQGSEA. This CDR3 spans 14 amino acids. In nucleotides, the CDR3 is TGCAGCGTTGAAGTGGGGACAGGGTTTGCTGAAGCTTTCTTT. Protein sequence: CSVEVGTGFAEAFF.

V is TRBV4-2 and J is TRBJ2-7; D is perhaps TRBD2 (5 bases). The CDR3 extends over 16 amino acids. Trimming pared 1 base from V and 3 bases from J, leaving 16 bases between. CDR1 and CDR2 from the germline V gene are LGHNA and YNFKEQ. CDR3 sequence reads: CASSQGEWRNDYEQYF. CDR3 coding DNA: TGTGCCAGCAGCCAAGGGGAGTGGCGTAACGACTACGAGCAGTACTTC.

V and J are TRBV19 and TRBJ1-3, with D maybe TRBD1 (5 bases). This CDR3 is 15 amino acids long. Trimming stripped 2 bases from V and 0 bases from J, with 8 bases between. Germline CDR1 reads LNHDA; CDR2 reads SQIVND (reference sequence). The CDR3 spells CASSISGGSGNTIYF. The CDR3 coding sequence is TGTGCCAGTAGTATAAGCGGGGGCTCTGGAAACACCATATATTTT.